What follows are 30 T cell receptor beta chains derived from one specimen sequenced in a study of shared clonotypes between healthy human individuals. TCRdb keeps only in-frame clones here, not all; method: immunoSEQ multiplex PCR. Found here are about a million clones, 65% to 80% of them singletons; the top ten hold about 1.4%. Sequencing was done on a sample of memory CD4+ T cells sorted from blood. Subset defined: CD45RA-negative fraction. The receptors here all came from a man aged 18 to 30 in good health.

The rearrangement joins TRBV5-1 to TRBJ2-1; 7 bases match TRBD2. Germline V gene data show CDR1 as SGHRS and CDR2 as YFSETQ. The V segment lost 3 bases and the J segment 7 bases; nucleotides outside the gene matches: 10. The CDR3 is 15 amino acids. CDR3 DNA sequence: TGCGCCAGCAGCTCCACCAGCGGGACGCTAAATGAGCAGTTCTTC. Its protein product is CASSSTSGTLNEQFF. The full variable domain, with the rest looked up from reference TRBV5-1 and TRBJ2-1, is KAGVTQTPRYLIKTRGQQVTLSCSPISGHRSVSWYQQTPGQGLQFLFEYFSETQRNKGNFPGRFSGRQFSNSRSEMNVSTLELGDSALYLCASSSTSGTLNEQFFGPGTRLTVL.

V gene TRBV6-5 combines with J gene TRBJ1-2; 7 bases align to TRBD1. Germline loops: CDR1 MNHEY, CDR2 SVGAGI. V lost 6 bases and J lost 9; bases outside the gene matches: 10. This CDR3 contains 13 residues. DNA for the CDR3: TGTGCCAGCAGGAGACAGGGTTTTACGAGCTACACCTTC. It codes for CASRRQGFTSYTF.

This clone appeared a single time. The chain joins TRBV6-6 to TRBJ1-1, with 9 bases that match TRBD1. The CDR3 sequence is 15 residues long. CDR1 and CDR2 (germline): MNHNY, SVGAGI (reference sequence). V lost 5 bases and J lost 6; bases outside the gene matches: 10. CDR3 DNA: TGTGCCAGCAGTATCCCGGGACAGGGAAAACCTGAAGCTTTCTTT. Translation: CASSIPGQGKPEAFF.

This clone has only one observation. J is TRBJ1-1 and V is TRBV2; tentative D call: TRBD1 (5 bases). The CDR3 extends over 14 amino acids. Trimming removed 3 bases from V and 1 base from J, with 9 bases in between. Germline CDR1 SNHLY, CDR2 FYNNEI. The CDR3 DNA reads as TGTGCCAGCAGTGATCCGGGGGGGAACACTGAAGCTTTCTTT. Protein product: CASSDPGGNTEAFF.

The CDR3 here is CASSLVEGLSSPLHF. The CDR3 nucleotides read TGTGCCAGCAGCTTAGTCGAAGGACTCAGCTCACCCCTCCACTTT. The rearrangement uses TRBV11-2 and TRBJ1-6; D is unresolved. Germline-derived CDR1 and CDR2 are SGHAT and FQNNGV. The ends were cut back, 1 base at V and 10 bases at J, with 14 bases in the middle. The CDR3 has 15 residues.

Concerning this clone: A much larger clone is a single base away; this may be a read error. Other nucleotide sequences from this sample produce the same CDR3. The V and J genes are TRBV7-3 and TRBJ2-7; 7 nucleotides agree with TRBD1. Unmatched junction bases numbered 5, after V lost 3 bases and J lost 6 bases. The CDR3 extends over 13 amino acids. CDR1 SGHTA and CDR2 FQGTGA come from the germline V gene. CDR3 sequence (DNA): TGTGCCAGCAGCTTTCGACAGGGTGGCGAGCAGTACTTC. Residues: CASSFRQGGEQYF.

The rearrangement uses TRBV28 and TRBJ1-2; possibly TRBD1 for D (5 bases). Trimming took 6 bases from V and 3 from J, leaving 14 bases between them. In germline, CDR1 is MDHEN, CDR2 SYDVKM. The CDR3 runs 14 residues. Written as DNA, the CDR3 is TGTGCCAGCAGACGGGGGGGGTCCGACTATGGCTACACCTTC. Amino acids: CASRRGGSDYGYTF.

Regarding this clone: This sample includes further DNA sequences coding for the same CDR3. J is TRBJ1-1 and V is TRBV5-1; 9 positions match TRBD1. The V gene end was trimmed by 4 bases and the J gene end by 5 bases; junction bases not matched to a gene: 6. The CDR3 is 14 residues long. From germline, CDR1 is SGHRS and CDR2 YFSETQ. CDR3 DNA sequence: TGCGCCAGCAGCCTACAGGGGGCGCGAACTGAAGCTTTCTTT. Protein product: CASSLQGARTEAFF.

Points on this clone: Other DNA sequences in this specimen translate into the identical CDR3. The rearrangement uses TRBV18 and TRBJ2-5; unclear D gene. This CDR3 is 10 amino acids long. Germline CDR1 is KGHSH and CDR2 is LQKENI. Trimming shortened V by 8 bases and J by 2 bases, and 3 bases separated the two germline ends. CDR3 sequence: CASAQETQYF. The CDR3 bases are TGTGCCAGCGCTCAAGAGACCCAGTACTTC.

The genes are TRBV18 and TRBJ1-6; D gene unclear. V shed 3 bases and J shed 6 bases, with 12 bases lying between them. CDR3 length: 15 residues. CDR1 KGHSH and CDR2 LQKENI come from the germline V gene. CDR3 nucleotide sequence: TGTGCCAGCTCACCCAACGCCGATTTTAATTCACCCCTCCACTTT. Protein sequence: CASSPNADFNSPLHF.

The CDR3 loop is CASSQQGGVGYTF. The CDR3 coding sequence is TGTGCCAGCAGTCAACAGGGAGGCGTGGGCTACACCTTC. The rearrangement uses TRBV6-5 and TRBJ1-2, with D perhaps matching TRBD1 (6 bases). There are 13 residues in the CDR3. Per the germline V gene, CDR1 is MNHEY and CDR2 is SVGAGI. V was cut by 5 bases and J by 8 bases, with 15 bases left in between.

This clone was picked up a small number of times. Different DNA sequences within this sample yield the same CDR3. The rearrangement joins TRBV5-8 to TRBJ1-1; a weak D match, TRBD1 (6 bases). Germline CDR1 reads SGHTS; CDR2 reads YDEGEE. The CDR3 runs to 14 residues. V was clipped by 5 bases and J by 2 bases, with 13 bases between them. CDR3 amino acids: CASSRGLTNTEAFF. The CDR3 region has the DNA TGTGCCAGCAGTCGGGGGCTTACTAACACTGAAGCTTTCTTT. The whole variable domain, remainder taken from reference TRBV5-8 and TRBJ1-1, is EAGVTQSPTHLIKTRGQQATLRCSPISGHTSVYWYQQALGLGLQFLLWYDEGEERNRGNFPPRFSGRQFPNYSSELNVNALELEDSALYLCASSRGLTNTEAFFGQGTRLTVV.

The chain is built from TRBV25-1 and TRBJ2-5, with a possible D match to TRBD1 (5 bases). This CDR3 comprises 15 residues. Germline V gene sequence: CDR1 MGHDK, CDR2 SYGVNS. V was clipped by 3 bases and J by 0 bases, with 11 bases between them. The CDR3: CASSDPTVYQETQYF. For the CDR3, the DNA is TGTGCCAGCAGTGATCCGACAGTGTACCAAGAGACCCAGTACTTC.

The rearrangement links TRBV19 to TRBJ2-3; D may be TRBD2 (6 bases). Germline values: CDR1 LNHDA, CDR2 SQIVND (reference sequence). The V gene lost 5 bases and the J gene lost 4 bases, with 13 bases spanning the gap. CDR3 length: 14 residues. The CDR3 sequence: CASSDWGESDTQYF. For the CDR3, the DNA is TGTGCCAGTAGTGATTGGGGGGAGTCAGATACGCAGTATTTT.

This clone was seen a single time. J is TRBJ2-7 and V is TRBV6-6; possible D gene TRBD1, 6 bases. Trimming cost V 2 bases and J 4 bases, with 9 bases left between them. CDR1 is MNHNY and CDR2 is SVGAGI in the germline V gene (reference sequence). This CDR3 spans 13 amino acids. The CDR3 DNA reads as TGTGCCAGCAGTTACATAACAGGGTACGAGCAGTACTTC. This encodes CASSYITGYEQYF.

The rearrangement joins TRBV9 to TRBJ2-4; the match to TRBD2 covers 8 bases. This CDR3 region has 17 residues. Germline V gene sequence: CDR1 SGDLS, CDR2 YYNGEE. The V and J ends lost 0 bases and 4 bases, in that order; junction bases with no gene match: 9. This CDR3 is CASSVGRSGGQKNIQYF. The CDR3 DNA sequence: TGTGCCAGCAGCGTAGGAAGGAGCGGGGGCCAGAAAAACATTCAGTACTTC.

The rearrangement joins TRBV4-3 to TRBJ2-5; 9 nucleotides line up with TRBD1. This CDR3 is built from 14 residues. Germline values: CDR1 LGHNA, CDR2 YSLEER. Trimming removed 2 bases from V and 5 bases from J; junction bases left unmatched: 3. The CDR3 DNA is TGCGCCAGCAGCCAACACAGGGGGCCCGAGACCCAGTACTTC. The encoded protein is CASSQHRGPETQYF.

This clone appeared a few times. The CDR3 sequence: CASRVRGVDTQYF. The CDR3 DNA reads TGTGCCAGCAGGGTTCGGGGAGTAGATACGCAGTATTTT. This sequence joins TRBV11-2 and TRBJ2-3, with a tentative D call TRBD2 (5 bases). Germline CDR1 SGHAT, CDR2 FQNNGV. Trimming shortened V by 6 bases and J by 5 bases, and 12 bases separated the two germline ends. The CDR3 totals 13 residues.

This clone was observed at least ten times. This sequence joins TRBV5-1 and TRBJ2-3; weak D call: TRBD1 (5 bases). This CDR3 has 16 amino acids. V was cut by 0 bases and J by 3 bases, with 14 bases left in between. CDR1 and CDR2 from the germline V gene are SGHRS and YFSETQ. The CDR3 reads CASSLDVAGKTDTQYF. For the CDR3, the DNA is TGCGCCAGCAGCTTGGATGTGGCAGGGAAAACAGATACGCAGTATTTT.

The rearrangement links TRBV10-2 to TRBJ1-1, with D possibly TRBD1 on 6 matching bases. Germline CDR1 reads WSHSY; CDR2 reads SAAADI. The CDR3 extends over 17 amino acids. Trimming left V 6 bases short and J 0 bases short, with 20 bases between. The CDR3 protein is CASSESHRTAMNTEAFF. CDR3 nucleotide sequence: TGCGCCAGCAGCGAAAGTCATAGGACAGCAATGAACACTGAAGCTTTCTTT.

The gene calls are TRBV11-2 and TRBJ2-3; D not certain. Trimming left V 1 base short and J 5 bases short, with 7 bases between. The germline V gene has CDR1 SGHAT and CDR2 FQNNGV. The CDR3 is made up of 13 amino acids. CDR3 loop: CASSLVMGDTQYF. The CDR3 nucleotides read TGTGCCAGCAGCTTAGTCATGGGAGATACGCAGTATTTT.

V is TRBV11-3 and J is TRBJ2-5; no clear D gene. This CDR3 region has 15 residues. The V end lost 0 bases, the J end lost 2 bases, and 10 bases lay between the germline ends. Germline CDR1 and CDR2: SGHNT and YENEEA. Here the CDR3 DNA reads TGTGCCAGCAGCTTAGATTCCGAAGGGCAAGAGACCCAGTACTTC. It codes for CASSLDSEGQETQYF.

The chain recombines TRBV30 with TRBJ2-2; 9 nucleotides align to TRBD2. CDR3 length: 15 amino acids. Germline-derived CDR1 and CDR2 are GTSNPN and SVGIG (reference sequence). The V segment lost 4 bases and the J segment 5 bases; nucleotides outside the gene matches: 8. Here the CDR3 reads CAWKWAGGATGELFF. The CDR3 nucleotides are TGTGCCTGGAAATGGGCGGGAGGGGCGACCGGGGAGCTGTTTTTT.

The chain couples TRBV10-1 to TRBJ2-2, with unresolved D. Germline V gene sequence: CDR1 WNHNN, CDR2 SYGVQD (reference sequence). V dropped 0 bases and J dropped 5 bases, with 10 bases sitting between them. This CDR3 contains 15 residues. CDR3 nucleotides: TGCGCCAGCAGTGAGTCTAGAACGGAAACCGGGGAGCTGTTTTTT. It encodes CASSESRTETGELFF.

V usage is TRBV12-5 and J usage is TRBJ2-5; 11 nucleotides line up with TRBD2. V trimming: 6 bases; J trimming: 2 bases; junction bases outside the gene matches: 5. Germline loops: CDR1 LGHNT, CDR2 FRNRAP. CDR3 size: 15 residues. The CDR3 nucleotides read TGTGCTAGTGGCGGGGGACTAGCGGATCAAGAGACCCAGTACTTC. Its protein is CASGGGLADQETQYF.

V gene TRBV7-9 combines with J gene TRBJ1-4, with 7 nucleotides matching TRBD1. Looked up from germline, CDR1 is SEHNR and CDR2 is FQNEAQ (reference sequence). V lost 10 bases and J lost 4; bases outside the gene matches: 15. The CDR3 consists of 16 residues. Here the CDR3 DNA reads TGTGCCATCCCGAAACCCCCGGGACAGAGTAATGAAAAACTGTTTTTT. This sequence encodes CAIPKPPGQSNEKLFF. The complete variable domain, with remaining parts taken from reference TRBV7-9 and TRBJ1-4, reads DTGVSQNPRHKITKRGQNVTFRCDPISEHNRLYWYRQTLGQGPEFLTYFQNEAQLEKSRLLSDRFSAERPKGSFSTLEIQRTEQGDSAMYLCAIPKPPGQSNEKLFFGSGTQLSVL.

This clone was seen a handful of times. The gene calls are TRBV7-9 and TRBJ1-6; D is undetermined. Per germline, CDR1 SEHNR and CDR2 FQNEAQ (reference sequence). The germline V and J ends were trimmed by 0 bases and 8 bases, with 11 bases remaining between them. The CDR3 loop spans 15 amino acids. CDR3: CASSLAGTTDSPLHF. The CDR3 DNA follows: TGTGCCAGCAGCTTAGCCGGCACAACTGATTCACCCCTCCACTTT. Using reference TRBV7-9 and TRBJ1-6 for the parts outside the CDR3, the full variable domain is DTGVSQNPRHKITKRGQNVTFRCDPISEHNRLYWYRQTLGQGPEFLTYFQNEAQLEKSRLLSDRFSAERPKGSFSTLEIQRTEQGDSAMYLCASSLAGTTDSPLHFGNGTRLTVT.

The J gene is TRBJ1-1, the V gene TRBV5-1; no definite D call. The CDR3 length is 17 residues. From germline, CDR1 is SGHRS and CDR2 YFSETQ. V lost 4 bases and J lost 1, with 20 bases in between. CDR3 residues: CASSPRYTEGANTEAFF. CDR3 bases: TGCGCCAGCAGCCCACGGTATACAGAAGGTGCGAACACTGAAGCTTTCTTT.

This clone has only a few counts. This chain joins TRBV28 and TRBJ2-7; 7 bases fit TRBD2. The length of the CDR3 is 13 residues. With V trimmed by 7 bases and J by 3 bases, 6 bases remained unmatched. CDR1 MDHEN and CDR2 SYDVKM come from the germline V gene. CDR3 residues: CASTRGEGYEQYF. DNA of the CDR3: TGTGCCAGCACCCGGGGGGAGGGCTACGAGCAGTACTTC. Full variable domain (missing parts from reference TRBV28 and TRBJ2-7): DVKVTQSSRYLVKRTGEKVFLECVQDMDHENMFWYRQDPGLGLRLIYFSYDVKMKEKGDIPEGYSVSREKKERFSLILESASTNQTSMYLCASTRGEGYEQYFGPGTRLTVT.

V is TRBV28 and J is TRBJ1-3, with 7 positions matching TRBD1. This CDR3 spans 17 amino acids. With V trimmed by 3 bases and J by 4 bases, 12 bases remained unmatched. Germline V gene lookup returns CDR1 MDHEN and CDR2 SYDVKM. Here the CDR3 reads CASSLNTSGGRGNTIYF. As DNA, the CDR3 is TGTGCCAGCAGTTTGAATACATCAGGGGGTAGGGGAAACACCATATATTTT.